These T cell receptor beta chains were read from a single sample in a study of T cells in Graves' hyperthyroidism and ophthalmopathy. TCRdb passed the multiplex PCR reads through MiXCR, listing each CDR3 protein once. The sample yields 700,000 or so distinct CDR3 sequences, roughly 15% seen once. The source material was blood. These TCRs come from a man aged 18 to 35 with Graves' hyperthyroidism. CDR3s include the opening cysteine and the closing phenylalanine or tryptophan. D genes are given only for firm matches. Clone size, where shown, is once, few, many, or a class for clones that have expanded.

cdr3_aa cdr3_nt j_call clone_size d_call v_call
CASSQGLAGAVNEQFF TGTGCCAGCAGCCAAGGACTAGCGGGAGCAGTGAATGAGCAGTTCTTC TRBJ2-1 - TRBD2 TRBV3-1
CASSPMGLAGVGEETQYF TGTGCCAGCAGTCCCATGGGACTAGCGGGAGTAGGAGAAGAGACCCAGTACTTC TRBJ2-5 many TRBD2 TRBV6-2/TRBV6-3
CASSGGWTGSYNEQFF TGTGCCAGCAGTGGGGGCTGGACAGGATCCTACAATGAGCAGTTCTTC TRBJ2-1 many TRBD1 TRBV28
CASSLVYGAYEQYF TGTGCCAGCAGCTTAGTATACGGAGCCTACGAGCAGTACTTC TRBJ2-7 - - TRBV11-2
CASSVEGIDNEQFF TGTGCCAGCAGCGTAGAAGGGATAGACAATGAGCAGTTCTTC TRBJ2-1 - - TRBV9
CSAASGTYNEQFF TGCAGTGCTGCTAGCGGGACCTACAATGAGCAGTTCTTC TRBJ2-1 many TRBD2 TRBV20-1
CSAHRGLGYTF TGCAGTGCTCACAGGGGGCTTGGCTACACCTTC TRBJ1-2 few TRBD1 TRBV20-1
CASSEAGRASNEQYF TGTGCCAGCAGTGAAGCGGGAAGGGCGTCAAACGAGCAGTACTTC TRBJ2-7 many - TRBV2
CASGVTGGRTGELFF TGTGCTAGTGGTGTTACAGGGGGTCGGACCGGGGAGCTGTTTTTT TRBJ2-2 - TRBD1 TRBV12-5
CSASVGYTDTQYF TGCAGTGCTAGTGTCGGGTACACAGATACGCAGTATTTT TRBJ2-3 many - TRBV20-1
CASSLNRLGSPLHF TGTGCCAGCAGTTTAAACCGGTTAGGCTCACCCCTCCACTTT TRBJ1-6 - - TRBV27
CSAAGVLNTEAFF TGCAGTGCGGCAGGGGTTCTGAACACTGAAGCTTTCTTT TRBJ1-1 few - TRBV20-1
CASSEGTPGNSPLHF TGTGCCAGCAGTGAAGGGACCCCAGGGAATTCACCCCTCCACTTT TRBJ1-6 many - TRBV2
CASSPRTGSPNTEAFF TGTGCCAGCAGCCCCCGGACAGGGAGTCCGAACACTGAAGCTTTCTTT TRBJ1-1 many TRBD1 TRBV11-3
CASSQRSGGEQYF TGTGCCAGCAGCCAGCGGTCAGGGGGCGAGCAGTACTTC TRBJ2-7 few TRBD1 TRBV7-9
CSVESAGDTDTQYF TGCAGCGTTGAATCGGCAGGGGACACAGATACGCAGTATTTT TRBJ2-3 - - TRBV29-1
CASSQGVRNNEQFF TGCGCCAGCAGCCAAGGTGTTAGGAACAATGAGCAGTTCTTC TRBJ2-1 few - TRBV4-3
CASSRRGTYEQYF TGTGCCAGCAGCCGGCGGGGTACCTACGAGCAGTACTTC TRBJ2-7 - - TRBV7-2
CASSLAGGGRNEQFF TGTGCCAGCAGTCTAGCGGGAGGAGGTAGGAATGAGCAGTTCTTC TRBJ2-1 - TRBD2 TRBV27
CASSVTGRGYTF TGTGCCAGCAGTGTGACAGGGAGAGGCTACACCTTC TRBJ1-2 many TRBD1 TRBV28
CASSSGTSGTPLDTQYF TGTGCCAGCAGTTCCGGGACTAGCGGGACCCCCTTGGATACGCAGTATTTT TRBJ2-3 many TRBD2 TRBV28
CASSQGQGYEQYF TGTGCCAGCAGCCAAGGACAGGGGTATGAGCAGTACTTC TRBJ2-7 many TRBD1 TRBV18
CASTIGGGTEAFF TGTGCCAGCACCATAGGAGGCGGCACTGAAGCTTTCTTT TRBJ1-1 many - TRBV28
CASSMPEYNEKLFF TGTGCCAGCAGCATGCCTGAGTATAATGAAAAACTGTTTTTT TRBJ1-4 - - TRBV5-5
CASTLSFGQPQHF TGTGCCAGCACTTTATCTTTCGGACAGCCCCAGCATTTT TRBJ1-5 - - TRBV12-3/TRBV12-4
CSVVSSEPISYEQYF TGCAGCGTTGTTAGTTCGGAGCCCATTTCCTACGAGCAGTACTTC TRBJ2-7 many - TRBV29-1
CASSPKGVTRKKNNEQFF TGTGCCAGCTCACCCAAGGGGGTAACCCGAAAAAAGAACAATGAGCAGTTCTTC TRBJ2-1 many - TRBV18
CASSPYSSGANVLTF TGTGCCAGCAGCCCCTATAGCTCTGGGGCCAACGTCCTGACTTTC TRBJ2-6 - - TRBV11-2
CASSSGLAGGNYEQFF TGTGCCAGCAGCTCGGGCCTAGCGGGGGGAAACTATGAGCAGTTCTTC TRBJ2-1 few TRBD2 TRBV5-6
CASMRWVTEAFF TGTGCCAGCATGAGGTGGGTTACTGAAGCTTTCTTT TRBJ1-1 many - TRBV2
CASSQEGLAGREQYF TGCGCCAGCAGCCAAGAAGGACTAGCGGGGAGAGAGCAGTACTTC TRBJ2-7 once TRBD2 TRBV4-1
CASSLAWGIDMANVLTF TGTGCCAGCAGCTTAGCTTGGGGGATAGATATGGCCAACGTCCTGACTTTC TRBJ2-6 - - TRBV7-2
CASTWTGEVGGELFF TGTGCCAGCACCTGGACAGGGGAAGTCGGCGGGGAGCTGTTTTTT TRBJ2-2 few TRBD1 TRBV9
CASRELGTSGYYSYNEQFF TGTGCCAGCAGAGAACTCGGGACTAGCGGGTACTACTCCTACAATGAGCAGTTCTTC TRBJ2-1 - TRBD2 TRBV27
CASSQAVNSGNTIYF TGTGCCAGCAGCCAAGCGGTGAACTCTGGAAACACCATATATTTT TRBJ1-3 few - TRBV3-1